These 19 T cell receptor beta chains originate from one sample sequenced in a study of blood T cell repertoires in COVID-19. The protocol was immunoSEQ multiplex PCR, while the TCRdb copy is restricted to in-frame clones and leaves out a portion. The table lists fewer than 130,000 clones, about 80% of them singletons. The sequenced sample was peripheral blood. Receptors originate from a woman of 80 years or more with acute or convalescent COVID-19.

The chain uses TRBV21-1 and TRBJ2-7; TRBD1, the table's D call, was not compared with the DNA. TRBV21-1 corresponds to a pseudogene. The CDR3 length is 20 residues. The CDR3 sequence: CASSKSPGTGDALGPYEQYF. The CDR3, as DNA: TGTGCCAGCAGCAAATCCCCCGGGACAGGGGACGCTCTCGGCCCCTACGAGCAGTACTTC.

The V gene is TRBV27, the J gene TRBJ1-1, with TRBD1 identical over 7 bases. This CDR3 region has 16 residues. The J segment lost 0 bases and the V segment lost 5 bases, leaving 9 bases of the junction unmatched. Looked up from germline, CDR1 is MNHEY and CDR2 is SMNVEV (reference sequence). The CDR3 bases are TGTGCCAGCAGTCGCTACCCAGGGGGTTTGAACACTGAAGCTTTCTTT. Amino acids: CASSRYPGGLNTEAFF.

This sequence joins TRBV28 and TRBJ2-7; 7 bases line up with TRBD1. V lost 0 bases to trimming and J lost 6 bases; unmatched junction nucleotides: 8. This CDR3 contains 15 residues. CDR1 and CDR2 (germline): MDHEN, SYDVKM. The CDR3: CASSLWTGIGSEQYF. Here the CDR3 DNA reads TGTGCCAGCAGTTTATGGACAGGGATCGGCTCCGAGCAGTACTTC.

The J gene is TRBJ2-3, the V gene TRBV11-3; a possible D gene is TRBD1 (5 bases). The CDR3 contains 15 residues. Trimming took 0 bases from V and 4 from J, leaving 11 bases between them. Per the germline V gene, CDR1 is SGHNT and CDR2 is YENEEA. CDR3 bases: TGTGCCAGCAGCTTAGAAGTGGGGCAGGCAGATACGCAGTATTTT. Its protein product is CASSLEVGQADTQYF.

This clone has a handful of counts. V is TRBV14 and J is TRBJ2-3; 15 nucleotides match TRBD2. Per the germline V gene, CDR1 is SGHDN and CDR2 is FVKESK. J lost 6 bases, V lost 1 base, and 8 bases had no gene match. The CDR3 spans 18 residues. For the CDR3, the DNA is TGTGCCAGCAGCCAAGCAACATGGACTAGCGGGAGGGCGGATACGCAGTATTTT. Residues: CASSQATWTSGRADTQYF. Using reference TRBV14 and TRBJ2-3 for the parts outside the CDR3, the full variable domain is EAGVTQFPSHSVIEKGQTVTLRCDPISGHDNLYWYRRVMGKEIKFLLHFVKESKQDESGMPNNRFLAERTGGTYSTLKVQPAELEDSGVYFCASSQATWTSGRADTQYFGPGTRLTVL.

The chain links TRBV5-1 to TRBJ1-6; TRBD1 matches at 7 bases. The V gene's germline CDR1 is SGHRS and CDR2 YFSETQ. After removal of 2 bases from V and 5 bases from J, the junction contained 1 base not matched to a gene. The CDR3 length is 14 residues. The DNA for the CDR3 is TGCGCCAGCAGCTTCACAGGGGATAATTCACCCCTCCACTTT. It yields the protein CASSFTGDNSPLHF.

The chain employs TRBV28 and TRBJ1-5; TRBD1 is a possible D gene (6 bases). Between the trimmed V and J ends, which lost 3 bases and 4 bases, there was a span of 10 bases. Germline V lookup: CDR1 MDHEN, CDR2 SYDVKM. This CDR3 is 14 amino acids long. CDR3 protein: CASSFNRENQPQHF. For the CDR3, the DNA is TGTGCCAGCAGTTTCAACAGGGAGAATCAGCCCCAGCATTTT.

The V and J genes are TRBV6-5 and TRBJ1-2, with 7 bases aligning to TRBD1. CDR1 is MNHEY and CDR2 is SVGAGI in the germline V gene. V shed 6 bases, J shed 4 bases, and the junction held 8 bases outside the gene matches. CDR3 length: 14 residues. The CDR3 DNA reads TGTGCCAGCAGACTGACAGGGTTCGGCTATGGCTACACCTTC. Amino acid sequence: CASRLTGFGYGYTF.

The chain combines TRBV18 with TRBJ1-1; no clear D. The CDR3 has 14 residues. Trimming took 3 bases from V and 1 from J, leaving 9 bases between them. CDR1 and CDR2 from the germline V gene are KGHSH and LQKENI. The CDR3, as DNA: TGTGCCAGCTCACCGGAAAGACAGAACACTGAAGCTTTCTTT. Encoded protein: CASSPERQNTEAFF.

The chain couples TRBV19 to TRBJ1-4; D perhaps matches TRBD1 (6 bases). With 6 bases removed from V and 0 bases from J, the gap between germline ends came to 14 bases. CDR3 size: 16 residues. Germline-derived CDR1 and CDR2 are LNHDA and SQIVND (reference sequence). The CDR3 region has the DNA TGTGCCAGTAGGCTACAGGGACCTGCAACTAATGAAAAACTGTTTTTT. This sequence encodes CASRLQGPATNEKLFF.

This rearrangement joins TRBV18 to TRBJ1-5; no clear D. V was shortened by 4 bases and J by 4 bases, with 20 bases between the two germline ends. CDR1 is KGHSH and CDR2 is LQKENI in the germline V gene. The CDR3 runs 17 residues. The CDR3 bases are TGTGCCAGCTCACTTGGGGTCGGAGGGTTGAATAATCAGCCCCAGCATTTT. Protein: CASSLGVGGLNNQPQHF. The variable domain in full, with the rest retrieved from reference TRBV18 and TRBJ1-5, is NAGVMQNPRHLVRRRGQEARLRCSPMKGHSHVYWYRQLPEEGLKFMVYLQKENIIDESGMPKERFSAEFPKEGPSILRIQQVVRGDSAAYFCASSLGVGGLNNQPQHFGDGTRLSIL.

This chain joins TRBV11-2 and TRBJ2-5, with 10 bases matching TRBD2. CDR3 size: 16 residues. Germline CDR1 is SGHAT and CDR2 is FQNNGV. Trimming removed 5 bases from V and 1 base from J; junction bases left unmatched: 7. CDR3 nucleotides: TGTGCCAGCAGCACCAATAGCGGGGGGCCCCAAGAGACCCAGTACTTC. Translated, it gives CASSTNSGGPQETQYF.

The gene calls are TRBV7-7 and TRBJ1-1, with TRBD1 matching over 7 bases. The V gene's germline CDR1 is SSHAT and CDR2 FNYEAQ (reference sequence). This CDR3 region has 13 residues. V dropped 5 bases and J dropped 5; count of bases not matched to a gene: 5. The CDR3 here is CASSQNRGTEAFF. The CDR3 nucleotides are TGTGCCAGCAGCCAGAACAGGGGAACTGAAGCTTTCTTT.

The chain is built from TRBV15 and TRBJ2-5; possibly TRBD1 for D (5 bases). The CDR3 has 15 residues. CDR1 is LNHNV, CDR2 YYDKDF, per germline (reference sequence). The V gene lost 8 bases and the J gene lost 0 bases, with 16 bases spanning the gap. CDR3 sequence (DNA): TGTGCCACCTCCACCCAGAGACAGAACCAAGAGACCCAGTACTTC. This encodes CATSTQRQNQETQYF.

The V gene is TRBV3-1 (or the pseudogene TRBV3-2), the J gene TRBJ1-2, with D uncertain. V shed 0 bases and J shed 8 bases, with 13 bases lying between them. The length of the CDR3 is 14 residues. In germline, CDR1 is LGHDT, CDR2 YNNKEL (reference sequence). The CDR3 DNA reads TGTGCCAGCAGCCAAGAGGGCCTTGAGCTGGGCTACACCTTC. The encoded protein is CASSQEGLELGYTF.

Points on this clone: The junction departs from germline at one end; a sequencing error may be responsible. The chain recombines TRBV23-1 with TRBJ1-1; unclear D gene. TRBV23-1 is marked as an open reading frame, function uncertain. This CDR3 comprises 12 residues. The CDR3 DNA sequence: TGCGCCAGCAGTCGGTACCGCCACCCGGGGTTGTGG. Translation gives CASSRYRHPGLW.

The chain recombines TRBV19 with TRBJ2-7; 10 bases map to TRBD2. This CDR3 is built from 16 residues. The germline CDR1 and CDR2 sequences are LNHDA and SQIVND (reference sequence). V gave up 5 bases and J gave up 1 base; unmatched junction bases: 8. CDR3 amino acids: CASSPLISGRSYEQYF. The CDR3 DNA is TGTGCCAGTAGTCCACTCATTAGCGGGAGGTCCTACGAGCAGTACTTC.

This clone was observed a few times. J is TRBJ1-3 and V is TRBV6-5; D is ambiguous. The germline CDR1 and CDR2 sequences are MNHEY and SVGAGI. The CDR3 runs to 15 residues. V was shortened by 10 bases and J by 2 bases, with 18 bases between the two germline ends. The CDR3 region is CATQLRRGAGNTIYF. In DNA form, the CDR3 reads TGTGCCACCCAGTTACGCCGGGGAGCTGGAAACACCATATATTTT.

The table lists this clone with a count of one. This sequence joins TRBV7-8 and TRBJ2-7; 13 bases are shared with TRBD2. CDR3 length equals 16 residues. V lost 5 bases to trimming and J lost 3 bases; unmatched junction nucleotides: 7. Germline CDR1 is SGHVS and CDR2 is FQNEAQ. This CDR3 is CASSPQGLAGVYEQYF. DNA of the CDR3: TGTGCCAGCAGCCCGCAAGGACTAGCGGGAGTCTACGAGCAGTACTTC.